This passage covers 10 T cell receptor beta chains from one sample sequenced in a study of T cells after yellow fever vaccination. TCRdb analysed the 5' RACE reads with MiXCR anew, one entry per CDR3 protein. The table lists about 370,000 distinct CDR3 sequences, 11% of them singletons. This specimen was PBMCs, taken on the day of the first yellow fever vaccination. These receptor sequences come from a man aged 18-30 years who received the YFV17D yellow fever vaccine.

The genes are TRBV4-3 and TRBJ2-5; D gene unclear. Deletions cut 0 bases from V and 0 bases from J, with 11 bases between. Germline V CDR1 and CDR2: LGHNA, YSLEER. This CDR3 comprises 16 residues. This chain's CDR3 is CASSQELISYQETQYF. The CDR3 nucleotides are TGCGCCAGCAGCCAAGAGTTGATATCCTACCAAGAGACCCAGTACTTC.

The V and J genes are TRBV12-3 or TRBV12-4 and TRBJ1-1, with D uncertain. Trimming pared 6 bases from V and 2 bases from J, leaving 7 bases between. This CDR3 is 12 amino acids long. CDR3 in amino acids: CASSRYNTEAFF. The DNA for the CDR3 is TGTGCCAGCAGCCGATATAACACTGAAGCTTTCTTT.

This clonotype has just a few counts. The J gene is TRBJ2-5, the V gene TRBV20-1; D gene unclear. This CDR3 spans 12 amino acids. Trimming stripped 3 bases from V and 5 bases from J, with 10 bases between. Looked up from germline, CDR1 is DFQATT and CDR2 is SNEGSKA (reference sequence). This CDR3 is CSASATYETQYF. DNA of the CDR3: TGCAGTGCTAGTGCGACTTATGAGACCCAGTACTTC.

This chain connects TRBV12-3 or TRBV12-4 to TRBJ1-2; D possibly corresponds to TRBD1 (5 bases). This CDR3 has 16 amino acids. V was pared by 4 bases and J by 4 bases, with 19 bases between. CDR3 nucleotides: TGTGCCAGCAGTTGGGTCGGCCCCCCAGGGAGCTATGGCTACACCTTC. It codes for CASSWVGPPGSYGYTF.

This clonotype was counted between two and nine times. The chain links TRBV19 to TRBJ1-5, with no clear D. Germline-derived CDR1 and CDR2 are LNHDA and SQIVND (reference sequence). The CDR3 totals 13 residues. Trimming shortened V by 8 bases and J by 4 bases, and 12 bases separated the two germline ends. Written as DNA, the CDR3 is TGTGCCAGTTCGGCAAGAATTAATCAGCCCCAGCATTTT. Its translation: CASSARINQPQHF. The full variable domain, completed using reference TRBV19 and TRBJ1-5, is DGGITQSPKYLFRKEGQNVTLSCEQNLNHDAMYWYRQDPGQGLRLIYYSQIVNDFQKGDIAEGYSVSREKKESFPLTVTSAQKNPTAFYLCASSARINQPQHFGDGTRLSIL.

This clonotype was observed a few times. This chain uses TRBV7-8 with TRBJ2-2, with 7 positions matching TRBD1. The V and J ends lost 5 bases and 4 bases, in that order; junction bases with no gene match: 7. Per germline, CDR1 SGHVS and CDR2 FQNEAQ. There are 15 residues in the CDR3. This chain's CDR3 is CASSPDRLSTGELFF. CDR3 nucleotide sequence: TGTGCCAGCAGCCCGGACAGGTTATCCACCGGGGAGCTGTTTTTT.

The V and J genes are TRBV20-1 and TRBJ2-1, with a tentative D call TRBD2 (6 bases). CDR3 length equals 12 residues. CDR1 and CDR2 (germline): DFQATT, SNEGSKA (reference sequence). Deletions cut 3 bases from V and 7 bases from J, with 10 bases between. For the CDR3, the DNA is TGCAGTGCTAGGAGGCGGGAAAATGAGCAGTTCTTC. Protein product: CSARRRENEQFF.

This clonotype has more than one count but fewer than ten. J is TRBJ2-3 and V is TRBV20-1, with 10 bases matching TRBD2. The CDR3 runs 14 residues. Germline loops: CDR1 DFQATT, CDR2 SNEGSKA (reference sequence). The junction had 3 bases not matched to a gene; V was cut back by 3 bases and J by 3 bases. The CDR3 DNA is TGCAGTGCTAGCGCGGGACTAGCGACAGATACGCAGTATTTT. Its translation is CSASAGLATDTQYF.

Only a few counts were recorded for this clonotype. The chain is built from TRBV6-1 and TRBJ2-1; the match to TRBD2 covers 8 bases. J lost 4 bases, V lost 6 bases, and 5 bases had no gene match. Germline-derived CDR1 and CDR2 are MNHNS and SASEGT. This CDR3 contains 14 residues. The CDR3 nucleotides read TGTGCCAGCAGGAGTAGCGGGGTTTACAATGAGCAGTTCTTC. This gives the protein CASRSSGVYNEQFF.

The rearrangement links TRBV5-1 to TRBJ1-1, with TRBD1 matching 8 bases. The CDR3 consists of 15 residues. Looked up from germline, CDR1 is SGHRS and CDR2 is YFSETQ. Unmatched junction bases numbered 1, after V lost 0 bases and J lost 0 bases. The CDR3 sequence is CASSLATGVNTEAFF. The CDR3 region has the DNA TGCGCCAGCAGCTTGGCGACAGGGGTGAACACTGAAGCTTTCTTT. The whole variable domain, filled in from reference TRBV5-1 and TRBJ1-1, reads KAGVTQTPRYLIKTRGQQVTLSCSPISGHRSVSWYQQTPGQGLQFLFEYFSETQRNKGNFPGRFSGRQFSNSRSEMNVSTLELGDSALYLCASSLATGVNTEAFFGQGTRLTVV.